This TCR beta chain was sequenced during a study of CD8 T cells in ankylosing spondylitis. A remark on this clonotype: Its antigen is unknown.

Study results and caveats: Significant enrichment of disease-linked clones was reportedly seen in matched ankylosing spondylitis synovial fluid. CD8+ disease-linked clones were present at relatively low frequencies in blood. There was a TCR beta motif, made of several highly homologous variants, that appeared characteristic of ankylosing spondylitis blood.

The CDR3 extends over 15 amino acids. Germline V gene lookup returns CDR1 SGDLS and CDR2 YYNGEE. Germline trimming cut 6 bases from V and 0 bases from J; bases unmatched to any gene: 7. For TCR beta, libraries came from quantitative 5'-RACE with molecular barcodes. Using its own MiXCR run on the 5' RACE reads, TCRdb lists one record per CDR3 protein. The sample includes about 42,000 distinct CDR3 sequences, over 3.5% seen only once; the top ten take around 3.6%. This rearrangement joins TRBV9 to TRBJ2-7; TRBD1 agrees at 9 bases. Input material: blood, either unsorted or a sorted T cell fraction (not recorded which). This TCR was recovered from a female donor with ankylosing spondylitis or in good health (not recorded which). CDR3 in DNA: TGTGCCAGCACCAGGGGGACAGGGAGCTCCTACGAGCAGTACTTC. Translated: CASTRGTGSSYEQYF. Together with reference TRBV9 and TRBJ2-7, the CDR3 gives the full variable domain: DSGVTQTPKHLITATGQRVTLRCSPRSGDLSVYWYQQSLDQGLQFLIQYYNGEERAKGNILERFSAQQFPDLHSELNLSSLELGDSALYFCASTRGTGSSYEQYFGPGTRLTVT.